Listed below are T cell receptor beta chains from one sample, sequenced in a study of beta chain features in type 1 diabetes. Assay: immunoSEQ multiplex PCR; the TCRdb copy retains only in-frame clones and omits some. The sample has some 360,000 clones, 9.6% seen once. The sample taken for sequencing was central memory CD4+ T cells from blood. These receptors were collected from a man aged 25-40 years with type 1 diabetes. CDR3s include the opening cysteine and the closing phenylalanine or tryptophan. Fields, in order: D gene, clone size, V gene, J gene, CDR3 DNA, CDR3 protein. The D gene is left open where the match is weak. The listing skips clone size in some rows; elsewhere it reads once, few, many or a size class.

NA	once	TRBV28	TRBJ2-5	TGTGCCAGCATCCAGGTGGGGGCTGTCGAGACCCAGTACTTC	CASIQVGAVETQYF
NA	many	TRBV7-3	TRBJ1-1	TGTGCCAGCAGCTCGGGGGGCGCTAGGAAAGCTTTCTTT	CASSSGGARKAFF
TRBD2	NA	TRBV19	TRBJ2-7	TGTGCCAGTAGTCCCCCCCGGGCGGGAGGCTCCTACGAGCAGTACTTC	CASSPPRAGGSYEQYF
NA	NA	TRBV30	TRBJ2-5	TGTGCCTGGGAGGGGTTAGGAGAGACCCAGTACTTC	CAWEGLGETQYF
NA	NA	TRBV28	TRBJ1-1	TGTGCCAGCAGTTTATCGGGGGCGTCTGGGAACACTGAAGCTTTCTTT	CASSLSGASGNTEAFF
NA	few	TRBV6-1	TRBJ2-1	TGTGCCAGCAGTGTCGAGACGGCTTACTACAATGAGCAGTTCTTC	CASSVETAYYNEQFF
NA	few	TRBV11-2	TRBJ2-6	TGTGCCAGCAGCTTCCTCCTGACTGGGGCCAACGTCCTGACTTTC	CASSFLLTGANVLTF
NA	few	TRBV4-2	TRBJ2-3	TGTGCCAGCAGCCAAGAGTTTGGCGTGGATACGCAGTATTTT	CASSQEFGVDTQYF
NA	NA	TRBV11-2	TRBJ1-3	TGTGCCAGCAGCTCAAGGGGGACAGGAAACACCATATATTTT	CASSSRGTGNTIYF
NA	NA	TRBV6-1	TRBJ2-1	TGTGCCAGCAGTTGGGGCCTAGCTGGTGTGGATGAGCAGTTCTTC	CASSWGLAGVDEQFF
NA	few	TRBV6-5	TRBJ2-7	TGTGCCAGCAGTCCTGGGCGGGAGCAGTACTTC	CASSPGREQYF
TRBD2	NA	TRBV30	TRBJ2-2	TGTGCCTGGAGTTCCGGGACTAGCGTAGCCCTCACCGGGGAGCTGTTTTTT	CAWSSGTSVALTGELFF
NA	NA	TRBV5-8	TRBJ2-2	NA	CASSLAVSFGAGELFF
NA	few	TRBV19	TRBJ2-1	TGTGCCAGTAGTATAGTGCTTTCGGGGGCCGTACGGAATGAGCAGTTCTTC	CASSIVLSGAVRNEQFF
NA	few	TRBV27	TRBJ1-5	TGTGCCAGCAGTTTCCTTTCCACTGACGGACACAATCAGCCCCAGCATTTT	CASSFLSTDGHNQPQHF
NA	NA	TRBV25-1	TRBJ1-4	TGTGCCAGCAGTTCTCGGGCGCGGAAAGAAAAACTGTTTTTT	CASSSRARKEKLFF
NA	many	TRBV7-3	TRBJ2-3	TGTGCCAGCAGCTTAAGGGGGCCAGATACGCAGTATTTT	CASSLRGPDTQYF
TRBD1	many	TRBV28	TRBJ2-4	TGTGCCAGCATCCGGAGACAGGGTGGTGCCAAAAACATTCAGTACTTC	CASIRRQGGAKNIQYF
NA	NA	TRBV7-2	TRBJ1-3	TGTGCCAGCAGCCCCCAAGGAGGCAGAAACACCATATATTTT	CASSPQGGRNTIYF
NA	many	TRBV6-1	TRBJ1-5	TGTGCCAGCAGGGGCAATCAGCCCCAGCATTTT	CASRGNQPQHF
TRBD1	few	TRBV4-3	TRBJ1-2	TGCGCCAGCAGCCAAGGGAACAGGGGGGGGTATGGCTACACCTTC	CASSQGNRGGYGYTF
TRBD2	NA	TRBV6-5	TRBJ2-1	TGTGCCAGCAGCCCTTCGGGGGGCAATGAGCAGTTCTTC	CASSPSGGNEQFF
TRBD1	NA	TRBV28	TRBJ2-7	TGTGCCATCCAAGAAATCGGGACAGGGGGGAACGAGCAGTACTTC	CAIQEIGTGGNEQYF
NA	NA	TRBV30	TRBJ2-2	TGTGCCTGGAGTGTCTGGGTAAACACCGGGGAGCTGTTTTTT	CAWSVWVNTGELFF
NA	few	TRBV6-5	TRBJ2-1	TGTGCCAGCAGCCCCTCGGATGAGCAGTTCTTC	CASSPSDEQFF
NA	NA	TRBV6-4	TRBJ1-2	TGTGCCAGCAGTCCGACACCCGTGGGAGGCTACACCTTC	CASSPTPVGGYTF
NA	NA	TRBV7-2	TRBJ2-1	TGTGCCAGCAGCCTCTTGGGGGGACTCAACAATGAGCAGTTCTTC	CASSLLGGLNNEQFF
NA	NA	TRBV27	TRBJ2-7	TGTGCCAGCAGGTTACTCAGGGAAGCGGAGCAGTACTTC	CASRLLREAEQYF
NA	many	TRBV4-2	TRBJ2-1	TGTGCCAGCAGCCAAGTTACCCCTAGCTCCTACAATGAGCAGTTCTTC	CASSQVTPSSYNEQFF
TRBD2	NA	TRBV18	TRBJ2-3	TGTGCCAGCTCACCCCTAGCGGGAGGCCTCCTCACAGATACGCAGTATTTT	CASSPLAGGLLTDTQYF
NA	NA	TRBV5-1	TRBJ2-7	TGCGCCAGCAGCTTGGCGGCTGACGAAACCTACGAGCAGTACTTC	CASSLAADETYEQYF
TRBD2	NA	TRBV2	TRBJ2-5	TGTGCCAGCAGTGAAGGACTAGCCGGGGAGACCCAGTACTTC	CASSEGLAGETQYF
NA	few	TRBV28	TRBJ2-7	TGTGCCAGCAGATTAGGGCTCGAGCAGTACTTC	CASRLGLEQYF
NA	few	TRBV5-1	TRBJ2-3	TGCGCCTCCCGACGGAGGGTCGACACAGATACGCAGTATTTT	CASRRRVDTDTQYF
NA	many	TRBV5-4	TRBJ1-3	TGTGCCAGCAGCTCATCGGTAACGGGAAACACCATATATTTT	CASSSSVTGNTIYF
TRBD2	few	TRBV7-6	TRBJ2-3	TGTGCCAGCAGCTTAAAGGGTCTTCTCCTAGCGGGCAACACAGATACGCAGTATTTT	CASSLKGLLLAGNTDTQYF
NA	NA	TRBV28	TRBJ2-7	TGTGCCAGCTTGAGTTTTCGGGGAGAGGACTCCTACGAGCAGTACTTC	CASLSFRGEDSYEQYF
TRBD1	NA	TRBV5-6	TRBJ1-1	TGTGCCAGCCACAGGGGAAGGAACACTGAAGCTTTCTTT	CASHRGRNTEAFF
NA	NA	TRBV6-1	TRBJ1-4	TGTGCCAGCAGTGAAGTAAAGGGTTTGGATGAAAAACTGTTTTTT	CASSEVKGLDEKLFF
TRBD1	NA	TRBV10-3	TRBJ2-5	TGTGCCATCAGTGGGGCTGGGACAGGTCAAGAGACCCAGTACTTC	CAISGAGTGQETQYF
NA	NA	TRBV7-2	TRBJ2-7	TGTGCCAGCAGCCTGTCCGGGACTGTGTCCTACGAGCAGTACTTC	CASSLSGTVSYEQYF
NA	many	TRBV16	TRBJ1-1	TGTGCCAGCAGCCAATCGATTGGCGCCGAGCCTGAAGCTTTCTTT	CASSQSIGAEPEAFF
NA	NA	TRBV7-2	TRBJ1-2	TGTGCCAGCAGCCCGCAAGCTAACTATGGCTACACCTTC	CASSPQANYGYTF
NA	many	TRBV19	TRBJ1-5	TGTGCCAGTAGTACCCTGAGGGCCGGTCCCAATCAGCCCCAGCATTTT	CASSTLRAGPNQPQHF
NA	NA	TRBV7-2	TRBJ2-7	TGTGCCAGCAGCTTAAGGCCGGTCCAATCCTACGAGCAGTACTTC	CASSLRPVQSYEQYF
TRBD2	few	TRBV28	TRBJ2-3	TGTGCCAGCAGTTTACAAGCGGGAGAGCACACAGATACGCAGTATTTT	CASSLQAGEHTDTQYF
TRBD1	NA	TRBV2	TRBJ1-5	TGTGCCAGCAGTGAATTGGGACAGAGTAGCAATCAGCCCCAGCATTTT	CASSELGQSSNQPQHF
NA	NA	TRBV7-3	TRBJ1-4	TGTGCCAGCAGCTCGGAGGCAGGGCGCTTTAATGAAAAACTGTTTTTT	CASSSEAGRFNEKLFF
TRBD1	few	TRBV10-3	TRBJ1-1	TGTGCCATCAGTGAGAGGGAAGGGACAGGGGGGACTGAAGCTTTCTTT	CAISEREGTGGTEAFF
NA	many	TRBV7-2	TRBJ2-1	TGTGCCAGCAGCTTAGCGCATGGTACAGCCACATACAATGAGCAGTTCTTC	CASSLAHGTATYNEQFF
NA	NA	TRBV4-3	TRBJ2-1	TGCGCCAGCAGCCAAGATAAACAGGCAAAGCAGTTCTTC	CASSQDKQAKQFF
TRBD2	few	TRBV7-8	TRBJ2-3	TGTGCCAGCAGCCTCCGGACTAGTAAGTCGGATACGCAGTATTTT	CASSLRTSKSDTQYF
TRBD2	NA	TRBV5-4	TRBJ2-3	TGTGCCAGCAGCTTTACGTCTAGCGGGGTGGCAGATACGCAGTATTTT	CASSFTSSGVADTQYF
TRBD1	NA	TRBV7-9	TRBJ2-7	TGTGCCAGCAGCTTAGGGACAGGCTACGAGCAGTACTTC	CASSLGTGYEQYF
TRBD2	NA	TRBV10-3	TRBJ2-7	TGTGCCATCAGTCGGACTAGCGGAAACTACGAGCAGTACTTC	CAISRTSGNYEQYF
TRBD2	many	TRBV5-4	TRBJ2-1	TGTGCCAGCAGCCGAGGACTAGCGGGAGAGAGGGGTGAGCAGTTCTTC	CASSRGLAGERGEQFF
NA	many	TRBV6-5	TRBJ2-6	TGTGCCAGCAGTTACTCGAGTAGGGCTGGGGCCAACGTCCTGACTTTC	CASSYSSRAGANVLTF
TRBD2	few	TRBV7-2	TRBJ2-3	TGTGCCAGCAGCTCTAGCGGGAACCCCACAGATACGCAGTATTTT	CASSSSGNPTDTQYF
NA	NA	TRBV28	TRBJ1-5	TGTGCCAGCAGTTTAACGGGGTTCCGCGGGCCCCAGCATTTT	CASSLTGFRGPQHF
TRBD2	NA	TRBV6-6	TRBJ2-1	TGTGCCAGTAGTAGCGGGAGGGAACGTCATAATGAGCAGTTCTTC	CASSSGRERHNEQFF